This passage covers 19 T cell receptor beta chains from one sample sequenced in a study of regulatory T cells in long-lasting Graves disease. Investigators prepared the TCR beta libraries by applying iRepertoire HTBI primers and Arm-PCR of CDR3 regions. TCRdb ran MiXCR on the multiplex PCR reads and lists one entry per CDR3 protein. The sample records under 300,000 distinct CDR3 sequences, over 20% being singletons. Sample time point: newly diagnosed GD, antithyroid drugs for less than 3 months. PBMC RNA was the source of the TCR library. The sample consisted of peripheral blood mononuclear cells (PBMCs), taken at new diagnosis, from a patient treated with antithyroid drugs. The receptors shown here come from a female donor with Graves disease.

This clonotype has a count of ten or more. This rearrangement joins TRBV4-1 to TRBJ1-2; D unclear. Germline lookup yields CDR1 MGHRA and CDR2 YSYEKL. The CDR3 has 15 residues. Trimming shortened V by 3 bases and J by 4 bases, and 15 bases separated the two germline ends. CDR3 loop: CASSHFPSESYGYTF. The DNA for the CDR3 is TGCGCCAGCAGCCACTTTCCCTCCGAATCCTATGGCTACACCTTC.

This clonotype was observed at least ten times. Relative to the germline gene, one junction end is altered; a read error may explain this. The chain uses TRBV5-1 and TRBJ2-3; D is uncertain. The germline CDR1 and CDR2 sequences are SGHRS and YFSETQ. The CDR3 extends over 12 amino acids. The CDR3 region is CASSLNEDTQYF. The CDR3 DNA is TGTGCCAGCAGCCTCAACGAGGATACGCAGTATTTT.

Ten or more counts support this clonotype. V gene TRBV5-1 combines with J gene TRBJ2-3, with D uncertain. The CDR3 spans 14 residues. V was trimmed by 4 bases and J by 2 bases, leaving 11 bases between them. Germline CDR1 SGHRS, CDR2 YFSETQ. The DNA for the CDR3 is TGCGCCAGCAGCCCAGGTTCCCCCACAGATACGCAGTATTTT. Translation gives CASSPGSPTDTQYF.

This chain connects TRBV11-2 to TRBJ2-5, with 7 bases identical to TRBD1. Per germline, CDR1 SGHAT and CDR2 FQNNGV. Losses at the gene ends were 6 bases for V and 2 bases for J; bases not matched to a gene: 6. There are 14 residues in the CDR3. CDR3 coding DNA: TGTGCCAGCAGTAAACCGGGACAGCAAGAGACCCAGTACTTC. This gives the protein CASSKPGQQETQYF.

This clonotype has more than one count but fewer than ten. The chain joins TRBV28 to TRBJ1-2, with TRBD1 matching 9 bases. This CDR3 region has 15 residues. CDR1 and CDR2 (germline): MDHEN, SYDVKM. Trimming at V came to 3 bases and at J to 4 bases, leaving 6 bases not matched to a gene. The CDR3 sequence: CASSLVQGAIYGYTF. Written as DNA, the CDR3 is TGTGCCAGCAGTTTGGTACAGGGGGCCATCTATGGCTACACCTTC.

This clonotype has ten or more counts. V is TRBV5-4 and J is TRBJ2-3, with 10 positions matching TRBD2. CDR1 is SGHNT and CDR2 is YYREEE in the germline V gene (reference sequence). The CDR3 has 16 residues. J gave up 4 bases and V 2 bases, and 7 bases lay outside the gene matches. The CDR3 reads CASSLPGAGGADTQYF. The CDR3 coding sequence is TGTGCCAGCAGCTTACCTGGAGCGGGAGGGGCAGATACGCAGTATTTT.

V is TRBV25-1 and J is TRBJ2-3; 8 bases line up with TRBD1. The V segment lost 6 bases and the J segment 2 bases; nucleotides outside the gene matches: 4. Germline values: CDR1 MGHDK, CDR2 SYGVNS. The CDR3 runs to 14 residues. The CDR3 spells CASRGQVPTDTQYF. CDR3 DNA: TGTGCCAGCAGGGGACAGGTTCCCACAGATACGCAGTATTTT.

This clonotype was picked up a small number of times. The CDR3 bases are TGTGCCAGCAGCCAAGATCTAATTCAGGGTCTGGATCAGCCCCAGCATTTT. Residues: CASSQDLIQGLDQPQHF. The V gene is TRBV4-2, the J gene TRBJ1-5; perhaps TRBD1 as D (5 bases). V lost 0 bases and J 5 bases, leaving 17 bases between the germline ends. The CDR3 contains 17 residues. Germline V CDR1 and CDR2: LGHNA, YNFKEQ.

This clonotype was counted ten times or more. The chain joins TRBV20-1 to TRBJ1-1; D unclear. Trimming stripped 6 bases from V and 5 bases from J, with 13 bases between. Germline CDR1 DFQATT, CDR2 SNEGSKA (reference sequence). There are 12 residues in the CDR3. This CDR3 is CSARGGGTEAFF. The CDR3 DNA reads TGCAGTGCCCGGGGAGGTGGGACTGAAGCTTTCTTT.

A note on this clonotype: A read error may explain this, as a much larger clone is one base away. This likely comes from a read error, as the CDR3 has no conserved phenylalanine or tryptophan at its end. It is unclear where the CDR3 begins or ends on the DNA, so no DNA is shown, and the CDR3 is as TCRdb lists it. The CDR3 loop is CASSQVGRGHEKLFL. The gene calls are TRBV3-2 and TRBJ1-4; the D call TRBD1 from the table was never checked on the DNA. TRBV3-2 is designated a pseudogene. Ends included, the CDR3 has 15 residues.

This clonotype was picked up many times. This chain uses TRBV7-2 with TRBJ2-5; 7 bases match TRBD2. Germline-derived CDR1 and CDR2 are SGHTA and FQGNSA. V lost 0 bases to trimming and J lost 5 bases; unmatched junction nucleotides: 3. CDR3 length equals 14 residues. CDR3 in amino acids: CASSLAAGVETQYF. In DNA form, the CDR3 reads TGTGCCAGCAGCTTAGCGGCGGGGGTCGAGACCCAGTACTTC. Combining the CDR3 with reference TRBV7-2 and TRBJ2-5 gives the whole variable domain GAGVSQSPSNKVTEKGKDVELRCDPISGHTALYWYRQSLGQGLEFLIYFQGNSAPDKSGLPSDRFSAERTGGSVSTLTIQRTQQEDSAVYLCASSLAAGVETQYFGPGTRLLVL.

This clonotype was picked up many times. The rearrangement links TRBV7-8 to TRBJ1-5; 9 positions agree with TRBD1. The CDR3 is 15 amino acids. Germline CDR1 is SGHVS and CDR2 is FQNEAQ. The V gene end was trimmed by 2 bases and the J gene end by 4 bases; junction bases not matched to a gene: 3. DNA of the CDR3: TGTGCCAGCAGCTTATTGACAGGGGGGAATCAGCCCCAGCATTTT. Protein product: CASSLLTGGNQPQHF.

This clonotype has ten or more counts. This chain links TRBV24-1 with TRBJ2-3; weak D call: TRBD2 (6 bases). V lost 1 base and J lost 2, with 15 bases in between. CDR3 length equals 17 residues. CDR1 and CDR2 (germline): KGHDR, SFDVKD. The CDR3 here is CATSDFALALNTDTQYF. The CDR3 region has the DNA TGTGCCACCAGTGATTTCGCCCTAGCGCTTAACACAGATACGCAGTATTTT.

The genes are TRBV5-5 and TRBJ1-4, with D tentatively TRBD1 (6 bases). Trimming pared 2 bases from V and 1 base from J, leaving 18 bases between. This CDR3 comprises 18 residues. Germline assignment: CDR1 SGHKS and CDR2 YYEKEE (reference sequence). The CDR3 DNA is TGTGCCAGCAGCTTCAGGGGACCGCTCGACGGAACTAATGAAAAACTGTTTTTT. Translating it yields CASSFRGPLDGTNEKLFF.

As to this clonotype: A single base is all that separates this from a far larger clone, so a read error is likely. The chain is built from TRBV10-3 and TRBJ1-1, with no clear D. V gave up 5 bases and J gave up 0 bases, with 10 bases separating them. In germline, CDR1 is ENHRY, CDR2 SYGVKD. CDR3 length: 14 amino acids. CDR3 bases: TGTGCCATCAGTTGGGCAGGATTGAACACTGAAGCTTTCTTT. It translates to CAISWAGLNTEAFF.

This clonotype was counted between two and nine times. This rearrangement joins TRBV20-1 to TRBJ2-7; 7 positions agree with TRBD1. Germline V gives CDR1 DFQATT, CDR2 SNEGSKA (reference sequence). V was pared by 0 bases and J by 6 bases, with 14 bases of the junction left unmatched. The CDR3 runs to 16 residues. The CDR3 loop is CSARDNERQGVGEQYF. The CDR3, as DNA: TGCAGTGCTAGAGATAATGAACGGCAGGGGGTTGGCGAGCAGTACTTC.

With regard to this clonotype: This likely came from a read error, as a far larger clone is one base away. The gene calls are TRBV12-3 or TRBV12-4 and TRBJ1-5; D uncertain. V dropped 5 bases and J dropped 8 bases, with 19 bases sitting between them. The CDR3 sequence is 15 residues long. CDR3 sequence: CASSETNSVWEPQHF. Written as DNA, the CDR3 is TGTGCCAGCAGTGAAACGAACTCCGTTTGGGAGCCCCAGCATTTT.

This clonotype was recorded at least ten times. The CDR3 sequence: CATRGIEQFF. The CDR3 DNA is TGTGCCACCAGAGGGATTGAGCAGTTCTTC. V gene TRBV28 combines with J gene TRBJ2-1, with D perhaps matching TRBD2 (5 bases). The CDR3 consists of 10 residues. V lost 10 bases and J 9 bases, leaving 10 bases between the germline ends. Germline CDR1 is MDHEN and CDR2 is SYDVKM. Drawing the rest from reference TRBV28 and TRBJ2-1, the complete variable domain is DVKVTQSSRYLVKRTGEKVFLECVQDMDHENMFWYRQDPGLGLRLIYFSYDVKMKEKGDIPEGYSVSREKKERFSLILESASTNQTSMYLCATRGIEQFFGPGTRLTVL.

This clonotype was picked up many times. The chain combines TRBV6-9 with TRBJ2-4; 8 nucleotides align to TRBD1. The germline V gene has CDR1 MNHGY and CDR2 SVAAGI. The CDR3 extends over 13 amino acids. The ends lost 4 bases at V and 8 bases at J; junction bases unmatched: 4. CDR3 nucleotides: TGTGCCAGCAGTTCTCAGACAGGGGACATTCAGTACTTC. Residues: CASSSQTGDIQYF.